This T cell receptor (beta chain) is from a study of T cells in localized non-small cell lung cancer. Points from the study as a whole: Within adjacent lung there appeared a median 57 of the top 100 tumor clones.

Produced via immunoSEQ multiplex PCR; TCRdb's table is partial and in-frame only. The sample shows almost 65,000 clones, 85% to 90% of them seen only once. The germline V and J ends were trimmed by 7 bases and 5 bases, with 12 bases remaining between them. This CDR3 has 13 amino acids. The V gene's germline CDR1 is SGHAT and CDR2 FQNNGV. Points on this clone: Its antigen is undetermined.

The TCR was taken from a woman aged 35-75 years with stage I lung adenocarcinoma. The genes are TRBV11-2 and TRBJ2-1, with D tentatively TRBD2 (6 bases). This material consisted of peripheral blood, taken before any cancer treatment. Here the CDR3 reads CASNPRLDNEQFF. Here the CDR3 DNA reads TGTGCCAGCAATCCGAGACTAGACAATGAGCAGTTCTTC.